The table lists the clone carrying this TCR beta chain with a count of one. The sample belongs to a study of T cell responses to AZD1222 COVID-19 vaccine. With 5 bases removed from V and 0 bases from J, the gap between germline ends came to 8 bases. CDR3 length: 14 amino acids. The V gene's germline CDR1 is KGHDR and CDR2 SFDVKD. Libraries were prepared by immunoSEQ multiplex PCR; TCRdb keeps only in-frame clonotypes and omits some of them. The top ten hold 21% of the sample, which has 65,000 to 85,000 clones, 84% seen once. The specimen comprised peripheral blood, sampled on day 0 of AZD1222 vaccination. The rearrangement uses TRBV24-1 and TRBJ2-3; D call uncertain. This TCR was sampled from an adult in good health. CDR3 sequence: CATSVDPSTDTQYF. In DNA form, the CDR3 reads TGTGCCACCAGTGTGGATCCTAGCACAGATACGCAGTATTTT.